Listed here are 10 T cell receptor beta chains from one sample, sequenced in a study of graft-versus-host responses after intestinal transplantation. Clones were sequenced by immunoSEQ multiplex PCR, and TCRdb holds only the in-frame ones, with some missing. The sample lists approximately 38,000 clones, roughly four fifths seen once, with 3.5% in the top ten. Sample: PBMCs, taken 1070 days after transplant. The receptors derive from a human patient who received an intestinal transplant, so some T cells may come from the graft donor.

CDR3 protein: CASSRGWGETQYF. CDR3 nucleotide sequence: TGTGCCAGCAGCCGAGGATGGGGGGAGACCCAGTACTTC. The V and J genes are TRBV11-2 and TRBJ2-5; tentatively, D is TRBD1 or TRBD2 (5 bases each). The CDR3 loop spans 13 amino acids. CDR1 is SGHAT, CDR2 FQNNGV, per germline. V lost 5 bases to trimming and J lost 5 bases, with 12 bases between them.

The CDR3 is CASSLNPMGLAGGTDTQYF. CDR3 in DNA: TGTGCCAGCAGCTTAAACCCAATGGGACTAGCGGGGGGCACAGATACGCAGTATTTT. This chain connects TRBV7-3 to TRBJ2-3; 14 bases match TRBD2. Germline values: CDR1 SGHTA, CDR2 FQGTGA. The CDR3 loop spans 19 amino acids. J gave up 1 base and V 1 base, and 7 bases lay outside the gene matches. Supplemented by reference TRBV7-3 and TRBJ2-3, the full variable domain reads GAGVSQTPSNKVTEKGKYVELRCDPISGHTALYWYRQSLGQGPEFLIYFQGTGAADDSGLPNDRFFAVRPEGSVSTLKIQRTERGDSAVYLCASSLNPMGLAGGTDTQYFGPGTRLTVL.

The J gene is TRBJ2-7, the V gene TRBV5-4; D is possibly TRBD1 (7 bases). The germline CDR1 and CDR2 sequences are SGHNT and YYREEE (reference sequence). V lost 4 bases and J lost 3, with 17 bases in between. The CDR3 spans 15 residues. The CDR3 is CASSPQGGSYYEQYF. The CDR3 coding sequence is TGTGCCAGCAGCCCCCAGGGGGGTAGTTACTACGAGCAGTACTTC.

V usage is TRBV5-1 and J usage is TRBJ2-5; 13 bases are a match to TRBD2. The CDR3 has 16 residues. With V trimmed by 4 bases and J by 5 bases, 8 bases remained unmatched. The germline V gene encodes CDR1 SGHRS and CDR2 YFSETQ. The CDR3 coding sequence is TGCGCCAGCAGCAGCGGGACTAGCGGGGCGGGGGAGACCCAGTACTTC. This gives the protein CASSSGTSGAGETQYF.

This clone was picked up a small number of times. The chain links TRBV5-1 to TRBJ2-2; 9 nucleotides match TRBD1. With V trimmed by 0 bases and J by 0 bases, 9 bases remained unmatched. Per germline, CDR1 SGHRS and CDR2 YFSETQ. This CDR3 is built from 19 residues. The CDR3 loop reads CASSLGLGQGISNTGELFF. DNA of the CDR3: TGCGCCAGCAGCTTGGGACTAGGACAGGGGATATCGAACACCGGGGAGCTGTTTTTT.

DNA of the CDR3: TGCGCCAGCAGTCGGGAGGCTCGGGACACCGGGGAGCTGTTTTTT. This gives the protein CASSREARDTGELFF. The chain couples TRBV5-1 to TRBJ2-2; 7 bases are shared with TRBD2. This CDR3 comprises 15 residues. Germline CDR1 SGHRS, CDR2 YFSETQ. J lost 3 bases, V lost 5 bases, and 7 bases had no gene match.

The chain employs TRBV7-2 and TRBJ2-1; TRBD1 is a possible D gene (6 bases). From germline, CDR1 is SGHTA and CDR2 FQGNSA. Trimming shortened V by 4 bases and J by 0 bases, and 7 bases separated the two germline ends. The CDR3 loop spans 14 amino acids. The CDR3 DNA follows: TGTGCCAGCAGCTCGGACAGCTCCTACAATGAGCAGTTCTTC. As protein: CASSSDSSYNEQFF.

This sequence joins TRBV11-1 and TRBJ1-1; possible D gene TRBD1, 5 bases. Germline V gene data show CDR1 as SGHAT and CDR2 as FQDESV (reference sequence). This CDR3 comprises 16 residues. V was pared by 6 bases and J by 0 bases, with 17 bases between. CDR3 in amino acids: CASSYRPGRLNTEAFF. CDR3 bases: TGTGCCAGCAGTTATAGACCGGGACGGCTGAACACTGAAGCTTTCTTT. Drawing the rest from reference TRBV11-1 and TRBJ1-1, the complete variable domain is EAEVAQSPRYKITEKSQAVAFWCDPISGHATLYWYRQILGQGPELLVQFQDESVVDDSQLPKDRFSAERLKGVDSTLKIQPAELGDSAMYLCASSYRPGRLNTEAFFGQGTRLTVV.

This chain joins TRBV2 and TRBJ2-5; D might be TRBD2 (6 bases). V was clipped by 8 bases and J by 1 base, with 11 bases between them. CDR3 length: 13 residues. CDR1 SNHLY and CDR2 FYNNEI come from the germline V gene. For the CDR3, the DNA is TGTGCCAGCCTGGACTACTCCCAAGAGACCCAGTACTTC. Its translation is CASLDYSQETQYF.

This clone occurred a few times. One end of the junction is discordant with germline, which a read error may explain. The CDR3 is CAISEAGESDEQYF. Written as DNA, the CDR3 is TGTGCCATCAGTGAGGCGGGGGAGTCTGACGAGCAGTACTTC. The rearrangement links TRBV6-1 to TRBJ2-7; 7 positions agree with TRBD2. The CDR3 runs 14 residues. Germline assignment: CDR1 MNHNS and CDR2 SASEGT.